This T cell receptor (beta chain) was recovered during a study of T cell changes during pregnancy in multiple sclerosis. Sequencing used immunoSEQ multiplex PCR; TCRdb keeps in-frame clones, though not all of them. There are about 53,000 clones in the sample; 90% occur only once, and 5.1% lies in the top ten. The V gene's germline CDR1 is MNHEY and CDR2 SVGAGI. This CDR3 has 12 residues. V lost 5 bases and J 8 bases, leaving 12 bases between the germline ends. The clonotype comes from a female donor in good health, enrolled as a control in a pregnancy study. The sequencing used peripheral blood, collected after pregnancy. The J gene is TRBJ1-2, the V gene TRBV6-5; possible D gene TRBD1, 5 bases. CDR3 sequence: CASSPNQGGYTF. CDR3 coding DNA: TGTGCCAGCAGTCCAAACCAGGGCGGCTACACCTTC.